The source of this TCR beta chain is a study of blood T cell repertoires in COVID-19. The CDR3 length is 13 residues. CDR1 and CDR2 from the germline V gene are WSHSY and SAAADI. Trimming pared 6 bases from V and 2 bases from J, leaving 10 bases between. The protocol was immunoSEQ multiplex PCR, while the TCRdb copy is restricted to in-frame clones and leaves out a portion. The sample carries a few hundred thousand clones, 70% to 90% recorded once. Cohorts were assigned according to the clinical history that participants reported. This TCR derives from a woman in her 30s who had recovered from COVID-19. This chain connects TRBV10-2 to TRBJ1-1; weak D call: TRBD1 (5 bases). Sequencing was carried out using PBMCs or T cells enriched from blood (not recorded which). The CDR3 loop is CASSRVGNTEAFF. The CDR3 DNA sequence: TGCGCCAGCAGCAGGGTGGGCAACACTGAAGCTTTCTTT.